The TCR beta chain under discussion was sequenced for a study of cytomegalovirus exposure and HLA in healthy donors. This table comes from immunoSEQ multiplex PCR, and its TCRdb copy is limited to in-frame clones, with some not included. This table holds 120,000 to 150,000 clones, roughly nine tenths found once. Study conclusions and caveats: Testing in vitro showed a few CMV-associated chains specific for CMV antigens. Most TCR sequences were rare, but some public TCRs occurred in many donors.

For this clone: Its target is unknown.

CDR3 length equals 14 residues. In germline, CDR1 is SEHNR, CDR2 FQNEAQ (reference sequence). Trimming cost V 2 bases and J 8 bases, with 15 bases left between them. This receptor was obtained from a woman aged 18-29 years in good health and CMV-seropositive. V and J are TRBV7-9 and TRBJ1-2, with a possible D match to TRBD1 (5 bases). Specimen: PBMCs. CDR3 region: CASSLSHPGDGYTF. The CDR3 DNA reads TGTGCCAGCAGCTTAAGTCACCCGGGGGACGGCTACACCTTC. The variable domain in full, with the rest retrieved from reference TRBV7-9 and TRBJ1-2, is DTGVSQNPRHKITKRGQNVTFRCDPISEHNRLYWYRQTLGQGPEFLTYFQNEAQLEKSRLLSDRFSAERPKGSFSTLEIQRTEQGDSAMYLCASSLSHPGDGYTFGSGTRLTVV.